This TCR beta chain was identified in a study of T-cell memory formation after mild COVID-19. On the study more broadly: TCR clusters were mostly donor specific.

The length of the CDR3 is 15 residues. Losses at the gene ends were 6 bases for V and 0 bases for J; bases not matched to a gene: 3. Germline-derived CDR1 and CDR2 are MNHNS and SASEGT. TCRdb called the 5' RACE reads again in MiXCR, with one record for every CDR3 protein. The sample shows around 530,000 distinct CDR3 sequences, about 20% of them seen only once. The sample holds a few counts of this clonotype. Sequencing was done on a sample of PBMCs or a T cell subset sorted from them (not recorded which). The rearrangement joins TRBV6-1 to TRBJ2-1; 9 bases map to TRBD1. The source is an adult woman who had mild COVID-19 (a few samples of this study predate the infection). Cell type and time point are not known. In DNA, the CDR3 is TGTGCCAGCAGGCTGACAGGGGGCTCCTACAATGAGCAGTTCTTC. Residues: CASRLTGGSYNEQFF.